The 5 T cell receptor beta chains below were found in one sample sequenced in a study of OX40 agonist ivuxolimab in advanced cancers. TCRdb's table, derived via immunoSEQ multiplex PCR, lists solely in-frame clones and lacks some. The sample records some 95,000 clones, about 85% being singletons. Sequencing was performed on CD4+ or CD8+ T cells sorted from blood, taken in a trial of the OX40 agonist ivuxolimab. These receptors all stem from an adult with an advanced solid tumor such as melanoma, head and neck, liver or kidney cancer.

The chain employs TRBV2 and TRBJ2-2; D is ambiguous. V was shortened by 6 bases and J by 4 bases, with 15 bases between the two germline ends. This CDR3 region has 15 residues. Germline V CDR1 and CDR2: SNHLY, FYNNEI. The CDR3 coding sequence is TGTGCCAGCAGATTCGGGCAGGCTCGCACCGGGGAGCTGTTTTTT. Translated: CASRFGQARTGELFF.

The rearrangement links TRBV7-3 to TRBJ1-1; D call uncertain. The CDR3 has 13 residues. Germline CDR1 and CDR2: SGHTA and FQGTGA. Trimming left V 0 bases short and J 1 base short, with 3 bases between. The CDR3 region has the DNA TGTGCCAGCAGCTTAACAGAGAACACTGAAGCTTTCTTT. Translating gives CASSLTENTEAFF.

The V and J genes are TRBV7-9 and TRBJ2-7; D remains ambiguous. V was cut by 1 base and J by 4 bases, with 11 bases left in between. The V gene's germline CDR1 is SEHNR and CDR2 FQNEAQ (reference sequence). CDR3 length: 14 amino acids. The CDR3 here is CASSLGARFYEQYF. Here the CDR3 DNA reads TGTGCCAGCAGCTTAGGCGCTCGATTTTACGAGCAGTACTTC.

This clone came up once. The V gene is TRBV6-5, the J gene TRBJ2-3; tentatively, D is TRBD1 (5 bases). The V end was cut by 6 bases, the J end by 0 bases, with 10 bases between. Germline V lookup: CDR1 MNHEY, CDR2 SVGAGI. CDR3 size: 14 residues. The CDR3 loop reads CASRQGRSTDTQYF. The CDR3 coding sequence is TGTGCCAGCAGGCAGGGTAGGAGCACAGATACGCAGTATTTT.

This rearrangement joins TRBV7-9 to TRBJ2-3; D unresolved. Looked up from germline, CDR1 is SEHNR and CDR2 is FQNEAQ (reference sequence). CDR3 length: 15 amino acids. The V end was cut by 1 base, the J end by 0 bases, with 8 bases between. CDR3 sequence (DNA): TGTGCCAGCAGCTTAGGAGCGTCTAGCACAGATACGCAGTATTTT. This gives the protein CASSLGASSTDTQYF. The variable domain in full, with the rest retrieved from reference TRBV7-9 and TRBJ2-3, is DTGVSQNPRHKITKRGQNVTFRCDPISEHNRLYWYRQTLGQGPEFLTYFQNEAQLEKSRLLSDRFSAERPKGSFSTLEIQRTEQGDSAMYLCASSLGASSTDTQYFGPGTRLTVL.